This TCR beta chain stems from a study of regulatory T cells in long-lasting Graves disease. Study-level findings and limits: TRBV28, TRBJ1-2 and TRBJ2-5 emerged as the favored segments in persistent disease.

V was cut by 1 base and J by 2 bases, with 8 bases left in between. In germline, CDR1 is PRHDT, CDR2 FYEKMQ (reference sequence). This CDR3 spans 14 amino acids. Time point here: newly diagnosed GD, antithyroid drugs for less than 3 months. The TCR library used RNA extracted from PBMCs. iRepertoire HTBI primers and Arm-PCR of CDR3 regions built TCR beta libraries. Each CDR3 protein gets one entry after TCRdb re-called the multiplex PCR reads with MiXCR. Of under 500,000 distinct CDR3 sequences in the sample, 16% are singletons; the top ten hold approximately 12%. The sample holds many counts of this clonotype. Antigen unknown. This same sample was also part of a study on T cells in Graves' hyperthyroidism and ophthalmopathy. From that report: From stable hyperthyroidism, ophthalmopathy was set apart by a 13 V-J model.

Sequences were derived from peripheral blood mononuclear cells (PBMCs), sampled at new diagnosis, from a patient treated with antithyroid drugs. This chain uses TRBV13 with TRBJ1-2; D is uncertain. The sequence came from a woman aged 25 to 39 with Graves disease. CDR3 sequence: CASSLDRGNYGYTF. CDR3 nucleotides: TGTGCCAGCAGCTTAGACCGGGGAAACTATGGCTACACCTTC.